The rows below give T cell receptor beta chains drawn from one sample of a study of blood T cell repertoires in COVID-19. Measured with immunoSEQ multiplex PCR; TCRdb has only the in-frame clones, and not every one. The sample contains around 140,000 clones, about 88% of which appear only once. Specimen: peripheral blood. These receptor sequences come from a woman older than 75 with acute or convalescent COVID-19. Both conserved end residues are part of each CDR3. D genes are given only for firm matches. Expanded clones are given a class, and other clones once, few, many or no size at all.

clone_size	d_call	j_call	v_call	cdr3_nt	cdr3_aa
NA	TRBD1	TRBJ1-4	TRBV18	TGTGCCAGCTCACCGAATTCAGGGACAGGGGGCAACGAAAAACTGTTTTTT	CASSPNSGTGGNEKLFF
NA	NA	TRBJ2-3	TRBV6-1	TGTGCCAGCAGTGAAGCGCACCGGACAAGGGGTCCAGATACGCAGTATTTT	CASSEAHRTRGPDTQYF
NA	NA	TRBJ1-1	TRBV6-1	TGTGCCAGCAGTGAAGCGCAGGCAGTTAAAGCTTTCTTT	CASSEAQAVKAFF
NA	NA	TRBJ1-2	TRBV14	TGTGCCAGCAGCCAAGTAAACTATGGCTACACCTTC	CASSQVNYGYTF
NA	NA	TRBJ1-2	TRBV6-5	TGTGCCAGCAGTTTAAGCGACAGCTATGGCTACACCTTC	CASSLSDSYGYTF
NA	NA	TRBJ2-7	TRBV6-5	TGTGCCAGCACGGGTAACTCCTACGAGCAGTACTTC	CASTGNSYEQYF
NA	TRBD2	TRBJ2-5	TRBV30	TGTGCCTGGAGTGTACCCCTAGCGGGGGGGACCCAGTACTTC	CAWSVPLAGGTQYF
few	TRBD2	TRBJ2-7	TRBV30	TGTGCCTGGAGGGGGGGTAGCGGGACCCTCCGGCAGTACTTC	CAWRGGSGTLRQYF
once	TRBD1	TRBJ1-6	TRBV18	TGTGCCAGCTCACCAAGGACAGGGTCGGGTTCACCCCTCCACTTT	CASSPRTGSGSPLHF
NA	TRBD1	TRBJ1-5	TRBV7-8	TGTGCCAGCAGCTTAGCGGCCAGGGGGAATCAGCCCCAGCATTTT	CASSLAARGNQPQHF
NA	NA	TRBJ2-3	TRBV6-2/TRBV6-3	TGTGCCAGCAGTTACCGAGGGGGGGCCGATACGCAGTATTTT	CASSYRGGADTQYF
NA	TRBD1	TRBJ2-1	TRBV24-1	TGTGCCACCAGTGATAGACAGGGAAGTGGGTTTTATGAGCAGTTCTTC	CATSDRQGSGFYEQFF